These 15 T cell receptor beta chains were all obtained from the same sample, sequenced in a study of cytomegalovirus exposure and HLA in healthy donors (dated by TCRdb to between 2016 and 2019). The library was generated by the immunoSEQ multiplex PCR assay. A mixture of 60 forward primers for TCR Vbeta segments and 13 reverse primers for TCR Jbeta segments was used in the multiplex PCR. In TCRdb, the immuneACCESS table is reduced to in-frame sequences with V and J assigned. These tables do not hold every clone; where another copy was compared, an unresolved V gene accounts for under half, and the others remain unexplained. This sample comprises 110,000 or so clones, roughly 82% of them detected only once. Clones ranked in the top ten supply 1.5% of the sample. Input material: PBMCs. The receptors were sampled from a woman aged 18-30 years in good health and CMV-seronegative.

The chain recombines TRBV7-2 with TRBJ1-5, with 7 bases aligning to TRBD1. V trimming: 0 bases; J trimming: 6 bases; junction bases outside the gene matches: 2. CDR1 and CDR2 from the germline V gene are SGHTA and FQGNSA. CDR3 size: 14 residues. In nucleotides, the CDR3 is TGTGCCAGCAGCTTAGCGTCAGGGGGTCAGCCCCAGCATTTT. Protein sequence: CASSLASGGQPQHF.

Here the CDR3 DNA reads TGTGCCAGCAGTGGGTCAGGGCTAGCGGGGGTCAAAAGGGTGGATACGCAGTATTTT. This sequence encodes CASSGSGLAGVKRVDTQYF. This chain connects TRBV6-1 to TRBJ2-3; 10 positions match TRBD2. V lost 4 bases and J lost 6; bases outside the gene matches: 19. This CDR3 contains 19 residues. Germline assignment: CDR1 MNHNS and CDR2 SASEGT.

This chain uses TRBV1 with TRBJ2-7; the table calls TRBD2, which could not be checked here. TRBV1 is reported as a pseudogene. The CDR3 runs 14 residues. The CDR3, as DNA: TGCACCAGGATTCTCGGGCGGGAGGACTACGAGCAGTACTTC. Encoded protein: CTRILGREDYEQYF.

The CDR3: CASSFSGNYQETQYF. CDR3 in DNA: TGTGCCAGCAGCTTCAGCGGGAACTACCAAGAGACCCAGTACTTC. The chain has TRBV5-4 and TRBJ2-5; 7 bases align to TRBD2. Germline V gene lookup returns CDR1 SGHNT and CDR2 YYREEE (reference sequence). This CDR3 region has 15 residues. V shed 2 bases, J shed 0 bases, and the junction held 4 bases outside the gene matches.

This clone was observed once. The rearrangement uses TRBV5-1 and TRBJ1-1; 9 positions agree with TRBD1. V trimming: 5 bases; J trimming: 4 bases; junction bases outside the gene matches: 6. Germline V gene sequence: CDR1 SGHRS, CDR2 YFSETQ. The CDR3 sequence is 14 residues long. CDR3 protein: CASRRDREGTEAFF. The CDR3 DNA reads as TGCGCCAGCAGACGGGACAGGGAGGGCACTGAAGCTTTCTTT.

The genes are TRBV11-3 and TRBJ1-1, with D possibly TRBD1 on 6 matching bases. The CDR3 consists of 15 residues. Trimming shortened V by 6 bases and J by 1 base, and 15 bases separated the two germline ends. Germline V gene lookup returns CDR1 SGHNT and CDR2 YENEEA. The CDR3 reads CASSFGGAGNTEAFF. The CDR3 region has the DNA TGTGCCAGCAGTTTCGGGGGGGCAGGGAACACTGAAGCTTTCTTT. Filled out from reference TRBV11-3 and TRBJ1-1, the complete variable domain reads EAGVVQSPRYKIIEKKQPVAFWCNPISGHNTLYWYLQNLGQGPELLIRYENEEAVDDSQLPKDRFSAERLKGVDSTLKIQPAELGDSAVYLCASSFGGAGNTEAFFGQGTRLTVV.

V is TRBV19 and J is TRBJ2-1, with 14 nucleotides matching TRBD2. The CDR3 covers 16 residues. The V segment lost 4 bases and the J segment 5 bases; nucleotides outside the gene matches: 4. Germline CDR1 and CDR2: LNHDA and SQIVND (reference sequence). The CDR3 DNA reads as TGTGCCAGTAGTAGTGGACTAGCGGGGGGAAACAATGAGCAGTTCTTC. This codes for CASSSGLAGGNNEQFF.

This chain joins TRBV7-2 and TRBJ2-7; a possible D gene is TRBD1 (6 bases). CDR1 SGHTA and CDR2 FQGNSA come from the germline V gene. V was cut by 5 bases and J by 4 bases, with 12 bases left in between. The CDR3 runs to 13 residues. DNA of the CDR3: TGTGCCAGCAGCGCCTCCACAGGGTACGAGCAGTACTTC. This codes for CASSASTGYEQYF.

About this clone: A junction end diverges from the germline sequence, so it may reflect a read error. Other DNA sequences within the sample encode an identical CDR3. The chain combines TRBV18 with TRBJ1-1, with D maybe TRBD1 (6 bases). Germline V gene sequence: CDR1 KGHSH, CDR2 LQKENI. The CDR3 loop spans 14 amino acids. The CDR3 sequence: CASSPTGVGTEAFF. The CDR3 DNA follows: TGTGCTAGCTCACCGACAGGAGTAGGCACTGAAGCTTTCTTT. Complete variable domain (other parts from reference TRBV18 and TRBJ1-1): NAGVMQNPRHLVRRRGQEARLRCSPMKGHSHVYWYRQLPEEGLKFMVYLQKENIIDESGMPKERFSAEFPKEGPSILRIQQVVRGDSAAYFCASSPTGVGTEAFFGQGTRLTVV.

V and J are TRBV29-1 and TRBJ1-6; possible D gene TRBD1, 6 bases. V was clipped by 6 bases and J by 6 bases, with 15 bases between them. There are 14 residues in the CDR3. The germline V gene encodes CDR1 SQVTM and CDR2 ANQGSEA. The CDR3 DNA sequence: TGCAGCGTGTCGGAACAGGGAGCTAATTCACCCCTCCACTTT. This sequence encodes CSVSEQGANSPLHF.

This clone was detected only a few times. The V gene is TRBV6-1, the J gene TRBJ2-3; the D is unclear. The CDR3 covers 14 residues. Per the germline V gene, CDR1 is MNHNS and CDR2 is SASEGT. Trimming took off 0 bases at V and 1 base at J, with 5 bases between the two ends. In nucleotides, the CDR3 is TGTGCCAGCAGTGAAGCGACTGGCACAGATACGCAGTATTTT. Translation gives CASSEATGTDTQYF.

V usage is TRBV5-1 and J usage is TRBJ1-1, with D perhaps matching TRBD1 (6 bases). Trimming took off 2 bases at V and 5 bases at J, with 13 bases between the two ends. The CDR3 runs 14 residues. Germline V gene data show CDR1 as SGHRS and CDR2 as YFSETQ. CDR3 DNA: TGCGCCAGCAGCTTACAGGGCCCTCAGACTGAAGCTTTCTTT. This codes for CASSLQGPQTEAFF.

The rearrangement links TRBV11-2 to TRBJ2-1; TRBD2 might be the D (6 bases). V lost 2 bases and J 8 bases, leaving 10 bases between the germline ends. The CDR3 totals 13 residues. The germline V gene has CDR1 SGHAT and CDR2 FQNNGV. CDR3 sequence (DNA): TGTGCCAGCAGCTTACGACTAGAGGATGAGCAGTTCTTC. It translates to CASSLRLEDEQFF.

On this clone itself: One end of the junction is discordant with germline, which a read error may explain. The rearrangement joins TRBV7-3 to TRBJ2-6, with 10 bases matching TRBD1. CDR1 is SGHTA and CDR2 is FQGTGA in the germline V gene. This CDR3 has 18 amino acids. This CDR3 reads CASSPRTGGSSGANGLTF. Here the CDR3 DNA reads TGTGCCAGCAGCCCCCGGACAGGGGGGAGCTCTGGGGCCAACGGCCTGACTTTC. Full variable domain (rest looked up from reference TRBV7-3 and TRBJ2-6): GAGVSQTPSNKVTEKGKYVELRCDPISGHTALYWYRQSLGQGPEFLIYFQGTGAADDSGLPNDRFFAVRPEGSVSTLKIQRTERGDSAVYLCASSPRTGGSSGANGLTFGAGSRLTVL.

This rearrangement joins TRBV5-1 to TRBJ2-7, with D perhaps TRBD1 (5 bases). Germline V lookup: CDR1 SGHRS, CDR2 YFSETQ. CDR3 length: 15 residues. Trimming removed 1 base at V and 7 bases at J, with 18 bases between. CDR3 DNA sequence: TGCGCCAGCAGCTTGTGGGGCCTCCAGGATAGGGAGCAGTACTTC. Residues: CASSLWGLQDREQYF.